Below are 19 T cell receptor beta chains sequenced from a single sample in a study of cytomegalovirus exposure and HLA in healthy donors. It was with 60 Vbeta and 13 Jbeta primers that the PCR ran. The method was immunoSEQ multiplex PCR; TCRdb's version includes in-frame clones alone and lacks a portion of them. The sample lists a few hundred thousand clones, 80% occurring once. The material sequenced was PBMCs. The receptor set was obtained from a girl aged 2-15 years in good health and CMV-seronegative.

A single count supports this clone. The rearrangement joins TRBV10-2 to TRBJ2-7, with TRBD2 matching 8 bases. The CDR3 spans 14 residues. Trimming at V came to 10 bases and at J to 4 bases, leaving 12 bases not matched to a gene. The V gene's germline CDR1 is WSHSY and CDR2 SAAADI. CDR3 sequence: CATNWREESYEQYF. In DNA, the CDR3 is TGCGCCACCAATTGGCGGGAGGAGAGTTACGAGCAGTACTTC.

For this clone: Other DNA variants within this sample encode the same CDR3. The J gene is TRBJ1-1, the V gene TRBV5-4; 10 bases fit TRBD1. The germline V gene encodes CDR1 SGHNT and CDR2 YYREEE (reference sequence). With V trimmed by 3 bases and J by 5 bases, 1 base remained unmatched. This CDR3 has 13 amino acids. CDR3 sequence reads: CASSWTGGTEAFF. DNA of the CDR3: TGTGCCAGCAGCTGGACAGGGGGGACTGAAGCTTTCTTT.

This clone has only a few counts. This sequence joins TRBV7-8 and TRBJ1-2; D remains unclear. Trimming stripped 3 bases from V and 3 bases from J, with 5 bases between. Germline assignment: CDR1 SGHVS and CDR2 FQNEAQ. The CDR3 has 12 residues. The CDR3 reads CASSFSYYGYTF. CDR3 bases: TGTGCCAGCAGCTTTTCCTACTATGGCTACACCTTC. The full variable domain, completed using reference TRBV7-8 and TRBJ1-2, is GAGVSQSPRYKVAKRGQDVALRCDPISGHVSLFWYQQALGQGPEFLTYFQNEAQLDKSGLPSDRFFAERPEGSVSTLKIQRTQQEDSAVYLCASSFSYYGYTFGSGTRLTVV.

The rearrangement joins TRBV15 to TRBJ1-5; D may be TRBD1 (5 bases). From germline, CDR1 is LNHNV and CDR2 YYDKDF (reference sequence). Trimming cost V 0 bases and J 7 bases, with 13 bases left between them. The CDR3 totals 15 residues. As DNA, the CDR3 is TGTGCCACCAGCAGAGACATTCGGGGGGGGCAGCCCCAGCATTTT. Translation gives CATSRDIRGGQPQHF.

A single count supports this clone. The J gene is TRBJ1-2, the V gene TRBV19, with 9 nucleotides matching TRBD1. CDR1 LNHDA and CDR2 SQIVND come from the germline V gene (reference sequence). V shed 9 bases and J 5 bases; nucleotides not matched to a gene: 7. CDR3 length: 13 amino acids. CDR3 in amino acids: CASTDRGKYGYTF. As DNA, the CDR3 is TGTGCCAGCACGGACAGGGGAAAATATGGCTACACCTTC.

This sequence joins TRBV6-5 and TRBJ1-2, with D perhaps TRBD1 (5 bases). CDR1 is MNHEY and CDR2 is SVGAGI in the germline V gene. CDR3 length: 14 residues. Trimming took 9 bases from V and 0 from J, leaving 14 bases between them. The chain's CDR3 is CAREGAGANYGYTF. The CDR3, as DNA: TGTGCCAGGGAAGGGGCAGGTGCTAACTATGGCTACACCTTC.

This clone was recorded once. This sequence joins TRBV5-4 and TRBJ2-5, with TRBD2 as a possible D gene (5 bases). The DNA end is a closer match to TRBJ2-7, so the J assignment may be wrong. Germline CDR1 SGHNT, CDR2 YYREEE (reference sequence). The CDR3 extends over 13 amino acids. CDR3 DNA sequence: TGTGCCAGCAGCCCGACGGAGGACTACGAGCAGTACTTC. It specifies CASSPTEDYEQYF.

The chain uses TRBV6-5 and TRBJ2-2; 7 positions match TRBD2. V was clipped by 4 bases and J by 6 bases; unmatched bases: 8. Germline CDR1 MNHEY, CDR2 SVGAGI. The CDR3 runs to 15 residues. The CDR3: CASSFGGTSPGELFF. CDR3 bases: TGTGCCAGCAGTTTCGGGGGGACCTCTCCCGGGGAGCTGTTTTTT.

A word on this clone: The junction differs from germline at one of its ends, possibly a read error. The CDR3 region is CSSSLGGFEPYYEQYF. Here the CDR3 DNA reads TGTTCCAGCAGCTTAGGAGGGTTCGAACCTTACTACGAGCAGTACTTC. V and J are TRBV7-9 and TRBJ2-7, with D tentatively TRBD2 (6 bases). CDR3 size: 16 residues. Per germline, CDR1 SEHNR and CDR2 FQNEAQ (reference sequence).

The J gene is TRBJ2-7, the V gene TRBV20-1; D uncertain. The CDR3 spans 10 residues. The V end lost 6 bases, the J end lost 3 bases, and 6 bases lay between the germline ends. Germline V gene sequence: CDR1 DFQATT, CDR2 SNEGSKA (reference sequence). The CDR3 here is CSATNYEQYF. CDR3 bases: TGCAGTGCGACAAACTACGAGCAGTACTTC.

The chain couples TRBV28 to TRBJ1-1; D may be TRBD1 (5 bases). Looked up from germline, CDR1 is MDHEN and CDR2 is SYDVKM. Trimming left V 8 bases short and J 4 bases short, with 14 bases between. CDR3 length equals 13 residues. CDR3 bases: TGTGCCAGCGGTACCGACGACAGCACTGAAGCTTTCTTT. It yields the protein CASGTDDSTEAFF.

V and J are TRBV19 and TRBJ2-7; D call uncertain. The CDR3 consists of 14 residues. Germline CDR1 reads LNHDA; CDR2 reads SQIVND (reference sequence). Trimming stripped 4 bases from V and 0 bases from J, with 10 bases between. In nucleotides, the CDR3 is TGTGCCAGTAGTACCACCTATAGCTCCTACGAGCAGTACTTC. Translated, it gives CASSTTYSSYEQYF.

CDR3 region: CASSYDSPPNYGYTF. For the CDR3, the DNA is TGTGCCAGCAGCTATGACAGCCCGCCTAACTATGGCTACACCTTC. The chain employs TRBV28 and TRBJ1-2, with D possibly TRBD1 on 5 matching bases. V gave up 6 bases and J gave up 0 bases, with 14 bases separating them. The CDR3 loop spans 15 amino acids. Germline CDR1 and CDR2: MDHEN and SYDVKM.

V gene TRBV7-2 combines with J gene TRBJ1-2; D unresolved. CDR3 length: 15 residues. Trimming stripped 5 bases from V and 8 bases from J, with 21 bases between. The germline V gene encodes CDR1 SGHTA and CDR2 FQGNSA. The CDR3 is CASSPTPPGPRGYTF. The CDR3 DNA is TGTGCCAGCAGCCCGACCCCGCCAGGCCCTCGCGGCTACACCTTC. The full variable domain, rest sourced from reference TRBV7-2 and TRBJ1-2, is GAGVSQSPSNKVTEKGKDVELRCDPISGHTALYWYRQSLGQGLEFLIYFQGNSAPDKSGLPSDRFSAERTGGSVSTLTIQRTQQEDSAVYLCASSPTPPGPRGYTFGSGTRLTVV.

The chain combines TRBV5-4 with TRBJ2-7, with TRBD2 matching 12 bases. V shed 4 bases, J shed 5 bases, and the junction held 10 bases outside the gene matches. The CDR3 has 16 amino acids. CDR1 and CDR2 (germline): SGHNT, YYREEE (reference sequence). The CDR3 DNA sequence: TGTGCCAGCAGCCAACCGACTAGCGGGAGTATCGACGAGCAGTACTTC. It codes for CASSQPTSGSIDEQYF.

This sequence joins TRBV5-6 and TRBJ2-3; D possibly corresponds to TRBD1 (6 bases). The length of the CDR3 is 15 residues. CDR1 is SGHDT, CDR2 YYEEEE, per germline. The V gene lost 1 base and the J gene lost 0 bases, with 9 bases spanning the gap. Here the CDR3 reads CASSLIGGSTDTQYF. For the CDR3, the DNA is TGTGCCAGCAGCTTGATAGGGGGTAGCACAGATACGCAGTATTTT.

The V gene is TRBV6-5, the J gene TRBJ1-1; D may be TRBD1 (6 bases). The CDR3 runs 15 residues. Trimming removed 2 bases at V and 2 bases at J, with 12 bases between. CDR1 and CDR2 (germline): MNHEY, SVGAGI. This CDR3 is CASSYEQGSNTEAFF. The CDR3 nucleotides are TGTGCCAGCAGTTACGAACAGGGATCTAACACTGAAGCTTTCTTT.

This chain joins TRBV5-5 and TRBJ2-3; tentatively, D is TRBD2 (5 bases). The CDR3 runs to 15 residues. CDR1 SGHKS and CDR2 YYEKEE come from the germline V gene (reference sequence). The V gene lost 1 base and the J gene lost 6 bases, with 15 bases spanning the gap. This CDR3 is CASSLNLREWDTQYF. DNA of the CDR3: TGTGCCAGCAGCTTGAATCTGAGGGAATGGGATACGCAGTATTTT.

DNA for the CDR3: TGTGCCAGCAGTTACACCCGCGGGAGTGGAGAGACCCAGTACTTC. It encodes CASSYTRGSGETQYF. The rearrangement uses TRBV6-6 and TRBJ2-5; TRBD2 aligns across 7 bases. This CDR3 has 15 amino acids. Germline assignment: CDR1 MNHNY and CDR2 SVGAGI (reference sequence). V trimming: 2 bases; J trimming: 4 bases; junction bases outside the gene matches: 7.